This TCR beta chain was identified in a study of blood T cell repertoires in COVID-19 (dated by TCRdb to about 2020). For context, the study as a whole: Samples covering the acute and convalescent phases of COVID-19 were provided by collaborators in the United States, Italy and Spain. The material from the prospective study consisted of cDNA or gDNA derived from T cells, B-cell-depleted T cells, or PBMCs. Subjects who had been exposed to COVID-19, were actively infected with it, or had recovered from it provided the deeply sampled blood TCRbeta repertoires that made up the dataset. The repertoires were released in a freely available public database meant as a resource for research on the immune response to SARS-CoV-2. The samples were drawn from two sources: the first 160 participants of the ongoing ImmuneRACE study, and 1,000 to 1,500 subjects contributed by 6 global collaborators. Nearly every sample came with metadata listing a de-identified subject ID, COVID-19 status, age in years and sex. Where available, HLA class I and class II types were obtained from metadata supplied by the sample provider rather than from assay-based typing. Broader findings and caveats from the paper: The amount of clinical and demographic metadata varied by source and participant and was provided uncurated.

Collaborating institutions collected whole blood in K2EDTA tubes following their own protocols. Collaborator samples were shipped for TCRbeta analysis as frozen whole blood, isolated PBMCs, or DNA extracted from either sample type. From a lookup of the germline V gene, CDR1 and CDR2 are MRHNA and SNTAGT. The CDR3 runs 15 amino acids, cysteine and phenylalanine included. Just CDR3 DNA is preserved here, 45 bases in frame from base 1. The germline V and J ends show losses of 2 bases and 6 bases respectively, and no gene match explains 6 bases of the junction. Details on this clone: Its antigen is unknown. Base qualities are missing; no much larger clone stands one base away.

The immunoSEQ Assay, a bias-controlled multiplex PCR, was used to amplify TCRbeta CDR3 regions from genomic DNA. Regarding the original processing steps: The number of nucleated cells in each sample was estimated by amplification of reference gene primers within the assay. Sequence reads were collapsed and filtered to measure the absolute abundance of every unique TCRbeta CDR3 rearrangement. For each sample, productive Simpson clonality was calculated as the square root of Simpson's diversity index over productive rearrangements. As stored in TCRdb, this immuneACCESS dataset retains in-frame rearrangements with V and J assigned. A fraction of the clones does not appear; measured against another copy, unresolved V genes explain less than half of the discrepancy, and the remainder lacks a known reason. The V and J calls and clone size come from that table; D and trimming were worked out from the DNA. This sample is represented by over 150,000 clones; about three quarters of them were singletons. The ten top clones hold approximately 3% of the sample.

The receptor was derived from a man in his sixties or seventies with acute or convalescent COVID-19. The chain links TRBV6-4 with TRBJ2-1; 8 junctional bases match TRBD2. The sample was peripheral blood. The sequenced DNA: TGTGCCAGCAGTGACCCCCGGGAGGGCCGCAATGAGCAGTTCTTC. It is translated as CASSDPREGRNEQFF.